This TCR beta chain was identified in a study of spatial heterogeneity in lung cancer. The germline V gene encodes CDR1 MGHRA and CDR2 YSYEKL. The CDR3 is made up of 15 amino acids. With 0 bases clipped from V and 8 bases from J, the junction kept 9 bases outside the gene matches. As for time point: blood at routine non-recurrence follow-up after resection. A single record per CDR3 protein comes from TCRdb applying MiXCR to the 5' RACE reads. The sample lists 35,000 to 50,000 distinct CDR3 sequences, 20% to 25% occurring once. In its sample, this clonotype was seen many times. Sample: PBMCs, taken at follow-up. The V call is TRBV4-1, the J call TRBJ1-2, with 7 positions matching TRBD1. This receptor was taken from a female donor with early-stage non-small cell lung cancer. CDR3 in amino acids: CASSQDGLRGRGYTF. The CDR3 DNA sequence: TGCGCCAGCAGCCAAGATGGCCTGAGGGGGCGCGGCTACACCTTC.